The next 24 T cell receptor beta chains were all read from a single sample in a study of cytomegalovirus exposure and HLA in healthy donors. The study ran its PCR with 60 Vbeta and 13 Jbeta primers. Method: immunoSEQ multiplex PCR; TCRdb's copy keeps in-frame clones and lacks some. The sample holds tens of thousands of clones. The sequencing input was PBMCs. The receptor source for this set is a man aged 40-49 years in good health and CMV-seronegative.

A remark on this clone: Distinct nucleotide sequences in the sample also encode this CDR3. In DNA, the CDR3 is TGTGCCAGCACGAGCTCCTACGAGCAGTACTTC. Its translation is CASTSSYEQYF. The chain carries TRBV2 and TRBJ2-7; D is unresolved. CDR1 SNHLY and CDR2 FYNNEI come from the germline V gene. The V end lost 7 bases, the J end lost 0 bases, and 4 bases lay between the germline ends. The CDR3 has 11 amino acids.

This sequence joins TRBV10-3 and TRBJ2-5; TRBD2 matches 13 bases. The CDR3 has 15 residues. Looked up from germline, CDR1 is ENHRY and CDR2 is SYGVKD. V lost 4 bases to trimming and J lost 3 bases; unmatched junction nucleotides: 2. The CDR3 region is CAISGGTSGEETQYF. For the CDR3, the DNA is TGTGCCATCAGTGGTGGGACTAGCGGGGAAGAGACCCAGTACTTC.

This chain connects TRBV7-3 to TRBJ2-5; D perhaps matches TRBD1 (5 bases). The CDR3 has 14 amino acids. The germline gives CDR1 SGHTA, CDR2 FQGTGA. Trimming took off 5 bases at V and 7 bases at J, with 17 bases between the two ends. CDR3: CASSPTVSFTTQYF. In nucleotides, the CDR3 is TGTGCCAGCAGCCCGACAGTATCTTTTACGACCCAGTACTTC. Full variable domain (missing parts from reference TRBV7-3 and TRBJ2-5): GAGVSQTPSNKVTEKGKYVELRCDPISGHTALYWYRQSLGQGPEFLIYFQGTGAADDSGLPNDRFFAVRPEGSVSTLKIQRTERGDSAVYLCASSPTVSFTTQYFGPGTRLLVL.

The rearrangement joins TRBV5-4 to TRBJ1-1; perhaps TRBD1 as D (5 bases). The germline V gene has CDR1 SGHNT and CDR2 YYREEE (reference sequence). Trimming shortened V by 1 base and J by 4 bases, and 11 bases separated the two germline ends. This CDR3 has 14 amino acids. Written as DNA, the CDR3 is TGTGCCAGCAGCTTGAGGGGTTCGGGCACTGAAGCTTTCTTT. This encodes CASSLRGSGTEAFF. The entire variable domain, with the rest obtained from reference TRBV5-4 and TRBJ1-1, is as follows: ETGVTQSPTHLIKTRGQQVTLRCSSQSGHNTVSWYQQALGQGPQFIFQYYREEENGRGNFPPRFSGLQFPNYSSELNVNALELDDSALYLCASSLRGSGTEAFFGQGTRLTVV.

The chain carries TRBV13 and TRBJ2-5; tentatively, D is TRBD1 (5 bases). The closer fit of TRBJ2-7 to the DNA end suggests the J call may be wrong. In germline, CDR1 is PRHDT, CDR2 FYEKMQ (reference sequence). The CDR3 extends over 14 amino acids. For the CDR3, the DNA is TGTGCCAGCACCCTGACAGCCGCCCCCTACGAGCAGTACTTC. It encodes CASTLTAAPYEQYF.

V usage is TRBV4-2 and J usage is TRBJ1-2, with D unresolved. With 1 base removed from V and 0 bases from J, the gap between germline ends came to 3 bases. The CDR3 covers 13 residues. The germline V gene has CDR1 LGHNA and CDR2 YNFKEQ. The CDR3 protein is CASSQAANYGYTF. CDR3 DNA sequence: TGTGCCAGCAGCCAAGCTGCTAACTATGGCTACACCTTC.

Details on this clone: Other DNA sequences of this sample code for an identical CDR3. This chain uses TRBV9 with TRBJ1-6, with D possibly being TRBD1 (5 bases). Germline lookup yields CDR1 SGDLS and CDR2 YYNGEE. CDR3 length equals 14 residues. Between the trimmed V and J ends, which lost 2 bases and 10 bases, there was a span of 13 bases. The CDR3 loop is CASSVTGEGSPLHF. The CDR3 region has the DNA TGTGCCAGCAGCGTGACGGGGGAAGGATCACCCCTCCACTTT.

This chain joins TRBV4-1 and TRBJ2-1, with D unclear. From germline, CDR1 is MGHRA and CDR2 YSYEKL. Trimming pared 0 bases from V and 8 bases from J, leaving 14 bases between. This CDR3 spans 15 amino acids. The CDR3 region is CASSQDPSGIYEQFF. Here the CDR3 DNA reads TGCGCCAGCAGCCAAGACCCGTCCGGTATCTATGAGCAGTTCTTC.

The chain joins TRBV4-1 to TRBJ2-3; TRBD2 matches 7 bases. This CDR3 contains 15 residues. Germline V gives CDR1 MGHRA, CDR2 YSYEKL. V lost 4 bases and J lost 0; bases outside the gene matches: 4. This CDR3 reads CASSPGGGSTDTQYF. The CDR3 nucleotides read TGCGCCAGCAGCCCGGGGGGAGGGAGCACAGATACGCAGTATTTT.

J is TRBJ2-7 and V is TRBV10-3; 9 bases line up with TRBD1. Germline CDR1 ENHRY, CDR2 SYGVKD. The V gene end was trimmed by 0 bases and the J gene end by 2 bases; junction bases not matched to a gene: 2. There are 15 residues in the CDR3. DNA for the CDR3: TGTGCCATCAGTGAGTCGGGACAGGGCACCTACGAGCAGTACTTC. It codes for CAISESGQGTYEQYF.

This chain connects TRBV28 to TRBJ2-7, with D unresolved. The germline V and J ends were trimmed by 3 bases and 0 bases, with 12 bases remaining between them. The CDR3 contains 15 residues. Germline lookup yields CDR1 MDHEN and CDR2 SYDVKM. The CDR3 is CASSFGQAVSYEQYF. CDR3 nucleotides: TGTGCCAGCAGTTTCGGTCAGGCCGTCTCCTACGAGCAGTACTTC.

This chain connects TRBV6-6 to TRBJ2-3; D unresolved. This CDR3 has 12 residues. Germline CDR1 and CDR2: MNHNY and SVGAGI (reference sequence). Trimming cost V 7 bases and J 2 bases, with 7 bases left between them. CDR3 loop: CASTSYTDTQYF. DNA of the CDR3: TGTGCCAGCACCTCGTACACAGATACGCAGTATTTT.

V is TRBV9 and J is TRBJ2-2, with 8 positions matching TRBD2. Germline V lookup: CDR1 SGDLS, CDR2 YYNGEE. The CDR3 loop spans 15 amino acids. J was trimmed by 4 bases and V by 4 bases; bases with no gene match: 6. This chain's CDR3 is CASSTGTSGTGELFF. The CDR3, as DNA: TGTGCCAGCAGCACAGGAACTAGCGGCACCGGGGAGCTGTTTTTT.

This CDR3 reads CASSRQGVQPQHF. The CDR3 DNA reads as TGTGCCAGCAGCCGCCAAGGGGTACAGCCCCAGCATTTT. This chain links TRBV5-6 with TRBJ1-5; D possibly corresponds to TRBD1 (5 bases). Germline V gene sequence: CDR1 SGHDT, CDR2 YYEEEE. This CDR3 is 13 amino acids long. Deletions cut 4 bases from V and 7 bases from J, with 12 bases between.

CDR3: CAWSGTGGSGQPQHF. The CDR3 DNA reads as TGTGCCTGGAGTGGGACAGGGGGTAGTGGCCAGCCCCAGCATTTT. V gene TRBV30 combines with J gene TRBJ1-5; 10 bases line up with TRBD1. Germline V gives CDR1 GTSNPN, CDR2 SVGIG (reference sequence). This CDR3 region has 15 residues. J lost 7 bases, V lost 1 base, and 7 bases had no gene match.

Comment on this clone: No conserved phenylalanine or tryptophan ends this CDR3, so it is likely a read error. The chain links TRBV7-9 to TRBJ1-1, with a possible D match to TRBD1 (5 bases). There are 14 residues in the CDR3. Germline lookup yields CDR1 SEHNR and CDR2 FQNEAQ (reference sequence). V was clipped by 4 bases and J by 2 bases, with 11 bases between them. The CDR3 nucleotides are TGTGCCAGCAGCTCCCTGACAGTAAACACTGAAGCTTTCTCT. It specifies CASSSLTVNTEAFS.

This chain links TRBV5-1 with TRBJ1-1; D is uncertain. Trimming removed 4 bases at V and 1 base at J, with 14 bases between. The CDR3 is 15 amino acids. Germline-derived CDR1 and CDR2 are SGHRS and YFSETQ. CDR3 protein: CASSLNPVGNTEAFF. The CDR3 coding sequence is TGCGCCAGCAGCCTTAACCCGGTTGGGAACACTGAAGCTTTCTTT.

The V and J genes are TRBV29-1 and TRBJ2-1, with 11 bases that match TRBD1. Germline loops: CDR1 SQVTM, CDR2 ANQGSEA. This CDR3 spans 18 amino acids. J lost 5 bases, V lost 0 bases, and 12 bases had no gene match. This CDR3 is CSVEDNGGTGGLNNEQFF. The CDR3, as DNA: TGCAGCGTTGAAGATAACGGAGGGACAGGGGGTTTGAACAATGAGCAGTTCTTC.

The V call is TRBV7-6, the J call TRBJ2-1; 8 nucleotides agree with TRBD1. J gave up 16 bases and V 1 base, and 6 bases lay outside the gene matches. Germline loops: CDR1 SGHVS, CDR2 FNYEAQ. The CDR3 totals 12 residues. The CDR3 DNA follows: TGTGCCAGCAGCTTAGTAGCGGACAGGGCCTTCTTC. Translating gives CASSLVADRAFF.

The genes are TRBV6-5 and TRBJ1-3; tentative D call: TRBD1 (6 bases). The germline V gene has CDR1 MNHEY and CDR2 SVGAGI. CDR3 length equals 15 residues. Trimming removed 0 bases at V and 7 bases at J, with 13 bases between. CDR3 region: CASSYSALRGNTIYF. The CDR3 bases are TGTGCCAGCAGTTACTCGGCTCTGAGGGGGAACACCATATATTTT.

The chain combines TRBV29-1 with TRBJ2-1; tentative D call: TRBD2 (7 bases). There are 15 residues in the CDR3. Germline lookup yields CDR1 SQVTM and CDR2 ANQGSEA. With 5 bases removed from V and 4 bases from J, the gap between germline ends came to 18 bases. CDR3 in DNA: TGCAGCGTTCTAGGGGGGGACTTTGGATACAATGAGCAGTTCTTC. It encodes CSVLGGDFGYNEQFF.

The rearrangement links TRBV12-5 to TRBJ1-2; TRBD1 might be the D (5 bases). The CDR3 contains 15 residues. Trimming removed 1 base at V and 4 bases at J, with 13 bases between. In germline, CDR1 is LGHNT, CDR2 FRNRAP. The CDR3 sequence is CASGLGGAQSYGYTF. The DNA of the CDR3 is TGTGCTAGTGGTTTGGGTGGGGCGCAGTCCTATGGCTACACCTTC. The whole variable domain, filled in from reference TRBV12-5 and TRBJ1-2, reads DARVTQTPRHKVTEMGQEVTMRCQPILGHNTVFWYRQTMMQGLELLAYFRNRAPLDDSGMPKDRFSAEMPDATLATLKIQPSEPRDSAVYFCASGLGGAQSYGYTFGSGTRLTVV.

The chain uses TRBV29-1 and TRBJ1-1; D is unresolved. This CDR3 has 12 residues. Germline V gene sequence: CDR1 SQVTM, CDR2 ANQGSEA. V shed 6 bases and J shed 4 bases, with 12 bases lying between them. The CDR3, as DNA: TGCAGCGTCGCACATGGGCGCACTGAAGCTTTCTTT. Encoded protein: CSVAHGRTEAFF.

The chain has TRBV27 and TRBJ2-1, with a weak D call TRBD2 (5 bases). CDR1 and CDR2 (germline): MNHEY, SMNVEV (reference sequence). V was clipped by 7 bases and J by 7 bases, with 14 bases between them. The CDR3 loop spans 13 amino acids. As DNA, the CDR3 is TGTGCCAGCATCGAAACCCGGGGTAATGAGCAGTTCTTC. Amino acid sequence: CASIETRGNEQFF.